These 16 T cell receptor beta chains came from one sample sequenced in a study of blood T cell repertoires in COVID-19. Clones were sequenced by immunoSEQ multiplex PCR, and TCRdb holds only the in-frame ones, with some missing. The profile shows 80,000 to 100,000 clones, 80% of them singletons. The sample taken for sequencing was peripheral blood. These receptors all stem from a woman in her 70s with acute or convalescent COVID-19.

This clone showed up just a few times. The genes are TRBV7-8 and TRBJ1-5; 8 bases fit TRBD1. The CDR3 is 14 amino acids. From germline, CDR1 is SGHVS and CDR2 FQNEAQ. The trim removed 5 bases at V and 6 bases at J, leaving 6 bases unmatched. In DNA form, the CDR3 reads TGTGCCAGCAGCCCCGGACAGGGTGGTCAGCCCCAGCATTTT. This codes for CASSPGQGGQPQHF.

V gene TRBV6-2 or TRBV6-3 combines with J gene TRBJ1-2; TRBD1 might be the D (5 bases). This CDR3 is built from 15 residues. Germline V gene lookup returns CDR1 MNHEY and CDR2 SVGEGT. With 2 bases removed from V and 7 bases from J, the gap between germline ends came to 17 bases. The CDR3: CASSYPGLSFFGYTF. CDR3 DNA sequence: TGTGCCAGCAGTTACCCAGGGCTATCGTTCTTTGGCTACACCTTC.

This chain connects TRBV15 to TRBJ1-2; no reliable D call. The CDR3 has 16 residues. Germline V gene data show CDR1 as LNHNV and CDR2 as YYDKDF (reference sequence). V lost 0 bases, J lost 4 bases, and 15 bases lay in between. The CDR3 DNA is TGTGCCACCAGCAGAGAAGTCACAGTGGCCCTCTATGGCTACACCTTC. It specifies CATSREVTVALYGYTF.

This sequence joins TRBV5-1 and TRBJ2-7; TRBD1 is a possible D gene (6 bases). Per the germline V gene, CDR1 is SGHRS and CDR2 is YFSETQ. CDR3 length: 14 amino acids. The V and J ends lost 2 bases and 6 bases respectively, with 15 bases between them. For the CDR3, the DNA is TGCGCCAGCAGCTTCGACAGGCCCACCACCGAGCAGTACTTC. It is translated as CASSFDRPTTEQYF.

The rearrangement uses TRBV29-1 and TRBJ1-4; D may be TRBD1 (5 bases). V lost 5 bases and J 8 bases, leaving 15 bases between the germline ends. This CDR3 is 13 amino acids long. Germline V gene data show CDR1 as SQVTM and CDR2 as ANQGSEA. CDR3 DNA sequence: TGCAGCGTTTATTTCAGGGTTGACGAAAAACTGTTTTTT. The encoded protein is CSVYFRVDEKLFF.

The chain combines TRBV3-1 (or the pseudogene TRBV3-2) with TRBJ1-6; D perhaps matches TRBD1 (5 bases). The ends were cut back, 7 bases at V and 3 bases at J, with 19 bases in the middle. The CDR3 has 17 residues. Per the germline V gene, CDR1 is LGHDT and CDR2 is YNNKEL (reference sequence). The CDR3 nucleotides are TGTGCCAGCACCGGACGATCCAAGGGGAACTATAATTCACCCCTCCACTTT. The encoded protein is CASTGRSKGNYNSPLHF.

This clone has a handful of counts. V gene TRBV10-3 combines with J gene TRBJ1-2; TRBD1 matches at 7 bases. The germline CDR1 and CDR2 sequences are ENHRY and SYGVKD. This CDR3 has 12 amino acids. V shed 7 bases and J 4 bases; nucleotides not matched to a gene: 3. CDR3 sequence reads: CAIKGAGYGYTF. In DNA, the CDR3 is TGTGCCATCAAGGGGGCGGGCTATGGCTACACCTTC.

This clone is a singleton in its sample. The V gene is TRBV10-3, the J gene TRBJ1-5; TRBD1 matches at 9 bases. Germline CDR1 is ENHRY and CDR2 is SYGVKD. The V and J ends lost 9 bases and 6 bases, in that order; junction bases with no gene match: 9. The CDR3 has 14 residues. This chain's CDR3 is CAIKADRGGQPQHF. CDR3 bases: TGTGCCATTAAAGCGGACAGGGGTGGTCAGCCCCAGCATTTT.

This sequence joins TRBV3-1 (or the pseudogene TRBV3-2) and TRBJ2-3; D is undetermined. Trimming pared 0 bases from V and 6 bases from J, leaving 13 bases between. From germline, CDR1 is LGHDT and CDR2 YNNKEL (reference sequence). CDR3 length: 15 amino acids. In DNA, the CDR3 is TGTGCCAGCAGCCAAGATCGGCCGAGGCGGGATACGCAGTATTTT. Translation: CASSQDRPRRDTQYF.

This chain uses TRBV7-8 with TRBJ1-1; TRBD1 matches at 11 bases. CDR1 and CDR2 from the germline V gene are SGHVS and FQNEAQ. The CDR3 is 16 amino acids. The ends lost 5 bases at V and 4 bases at J; junction bases unmatched: 9. The CDR3 loop reads CASSPQTGTGGTEAFF. The CDR3 DNA reads as TGTGCCAGCAGCCCCCAAACCGGGACAGGGGGCACTGAAGCTTTCTTT. The entire variable domain, with the rest obtained from reference TRBV7-8 and TRBJ1-1, is as follows: GAGVSQSPRYKVAKRGQDVALRCDPISGHVSLFWYQQALGQGPEFLTYFQNEAQLDKSGLPSDRFFAERPEGSVSTLKIQRTQQEDSAVYLCASSPQTGTGGTEAFFGQGTRLTVV.

In its sample, this clone was seen once. The chain uses TRBV19 and TRBJ1-3, with D tentatively TRBD1 (5 bases). CDR3 length: 15 amino acids. Germline V gene data show CDR1 as LNHDA and CDR2 as SQIVND (reference sequence). The ends were cut back, 3 bases at V and 2 bases at J, with 11 bases in the middle. DNA of the CDR3: TGTGCCAGTAGTATGCGAGGGGAGGCTGGAAACACCATATATTTT. It specifies CASSMRGEAGNTIYF.

This clone was found a few times. The CDR3 region is CASIRDRGATEAFF. For the CDR3, the DNA is TGTGCCAGCATCCGGGACAGGGGCGCCACTGAAGCTTTCTTT. The V call is TRBV6-5, the J call TRBJ1-1; 10 nucleotides align to TRBD1. J lost 4 bases, V lost 7 bases, and 6 bases had no gene match. The germline CDR1 and CDR2 sequences are MNHEY and SVGAGI. CDR3 length: 14 residues.

This clone has a handful of counts. The chain recombines TRBV5-4 with TRBJ1-2; D might be TRBD1 (6 bases). The V and J ends lost 1 base and 7 bases respectively, with 17 bases between them. The CDR3 extends over 15 amino acids. The germline V gene has CDR1 SGHNT and CDR2 YYREEE (reference sequence). The DNA of the CDR3 is TGTGCCAGCAGCTTGACAGGGTTCCCCGGTGGTGGCTACACCTTC. It translates to CASSLTGFPGGGYTF.

V gene TRBV2 combines with J gene TRBJ2-7; the D gene is possibly TRBD2 (5 bases). The germline V gene encodes CDR1 SNHLY and CDR2 FYNNEI. V lost 4 bases to trimming and J lost 2 bases, with 12 bases between them. This CDR3 spans 14 amino acids. CDR3 DNA sequence: TGTGCCAGCAGTGCCGGGATAGAAGCCTACGAGCAGTACTTC. This translates into CASSAGIEAYEQYF.

The chain is built from TRBV12-3 or TRBV12-4 and TRBJ1-3; TRBD1 is a possible D gene (6 bases). Trimming took off 5 bases at V and 1 base at J, with 6 bases between the two ends. This CDR3 has 13 amino acids. Written as DNA, the CDR3 is TGTGCCAGCAGTCAGGGGTCTGGAAACACCATATATTTT. Translation: CASSQGSGNTIYF.

J is TRBJ2-1 and V is TRBV5-1, with TRBD2 identical over 15 bases. Germline V CDR1 and CDR2: SGHRS, YFSETQ. This CDR3 has 16 amino acids. The ends lost 4 bases at V and 4 bases at J; junction bases unmatched: 3. CDR3 in amino acids: CASSGGLAGGYNEQFF. The CDR3 coding sequence is TGCGCCAGCAGCGGCGGACTAGCGGGAGGGTACAATGAGCAGTTCTTC.